One sample yielded the 24 T cell receptor beta chains listed below, sequenced in a study of blood T cell repertoires in COVID-19. Some clones are missing from TCRdb's copy, which holds only in-frame ones; the method was immunoSEQ multiplex PCR. The sample has approximately 230,000 clones; about 79% are singletons. Sequenced material: peripheral blood. These receptors came from a man of 80 years or more with acute or convalescent COVID-19.

The genes are TRBV9 and TRBJ1-6, with D unclear. Germline loops: CDR1 SGDLS, CDR2 YYNGEE. The CDR3 contains 14 residues. With 0 bases removed from V and 7 bases from J, the gap between germline ends came to 8 bases. DNA for the CDR3: TGTGCCAGCAGCGTAGACGGGAAGAATTCACCCCTCCACTTT. Translating gives CASSVDGKNSPLHF.

CDR3 coding DNA: TGTGCCAGCAGTTTATTGGGGCTCTCCTACGAGCAGTACTTC. Protein: CASSLLGLSYEQYF. The chain recombines TRBV27 with TRBJ2-7; tentative D call: TRBD1 (5 bases). V was trimmed by 1 base and J by 0 bases, leaving 7 bases between them. This CDR3 is built from 14 residues. Germline CDR1 and CDR2: MNHEY and SMNVEV (reference sequence).

The chain joins TRBV24-1 to TRBJ2-5; D not resolved. The CDR3 has 15 amino acids. Trimming left V 3 bases short and J 2 bases short, with 12 bases between. Per the germline V gene, CDR1 is KGHDR and CDR2 is SFDVKD. Here the CDR3 DNA reads TGTGCCACCAGTGATCGGCAGGCAGTACAAGAGACCCAGTACTTC. Residues: CATSDRQAVQETQYF.

This clone has more than one count but fewer than ten. The V call is TRBV4-2, the J call TRBJ1-1; 7 nucleotides line up with TRBD1. V shed 3 bases and J 6 bases; nucleotides not matched to a gene: 7. CDR3 size: 14 residues. Germline CDR1 is LGHNA and CDR2 is YNFKEQ. The CDR3 DNA is TGTGCCAGCAGCCACTGGGGGCAGGGGGCTGAAGCTTTCTTT. Translation: CASSHWGQGAEAFF.

This rearrangement joins TRBV7-8 to TRBJ1-5; D gene unclear. The CDR3 consists of 15 residues. CDR1 is SGHVS and CDR2 is FQNEAQ in the germline V gene. Trimming took 4 bases from V and 3 from J, leaving 13 bases between them. CDR3 sequence (DNA): TGTGCCAGCAGCTCGGATAACAGATACAATCAGCCCCAGCATTTT. Translation: CASSSDNRYNQPQHF.

The rearrangement links TRBV5-1 to TRBJ1-1, with 8 bases matching TRBD1. Losses at the gene ends were 3 bases for V and 1 base for J; bases not matched to a gene: 8. Germline CDR1 reads SGHRS; CDR2 reads YFSETQ. This CDR3 spans 16 amino acids. The CDR3 spells CASSSRQGTTNTEAFF. The CDR3 coding sequence is TGCGCCAGCAGCTCTAGACAGGGGACGACGAACACTGAAGCTTTCTTT.

The chain links TRBV19 to TRBJ1-4; a possible D gene is TRBD1 (5 bases). This CDR3 comprises 15 residues. V lost 6 bases, J lost 6 bases, and 17 bases lay in between. Germline V gene data show CDR1 as LNHDA and CDR2 as SQIVND (reference sequence). The CDR3 DNA sequence: TGTGCCAGTAGCGGCCGGAGGGGCTCTGATGAAAAACTGTTTTTT. This codes for CASSGRRGSDEKLFF.

This sequence joins TRBV24-1 and TRBJ1-2; TRBD1 matches 7 bases. The trim removed 4 bases at V and 4 bases at J, leaving 5 bases unmatched. Looked up from germline, CDR1 is KGHDR and CDR2 is SFDVKD. CDR3 length: 14 amino acids. CDR3 sequence reads: CATSDHRDSYGYTF. The DNA for the CDR3 is TGTGCCACCAGTGACCATAGGGACAGCTATGGCTACACCTTC.

This clone was found a few times. The chain combines TRBV19 with TRBJ1-2; 9 bases fit TRBD1. The CDR3 is 15 amino acids. Trimming removed 4 bases from V and 6 bases from J; junction bases left unmatched: 9. Per germline, CDR1 LNHDA and CDR2 SQIVND (reference sequence). Written as DNA, the CDR3 is TGTGCCAGTAGTACCCCACCGGGACAGGGTCATGGCTACACCTTC. Protein product: CASSTPPGQGHGYTF.

This clone was detected only once. V and J are TRBV13 and TRBJ1-3, with D possibly being TRBD1 (6 bases). This CDR3 has 14 residues. Germline lookup yields CDR1 PRHDT and CDR2 FYEKMQ (reference sequence). Trimming stripped 3 bases from V and 5 bases from J, with 11 bases between. The CDR3 loop is CASSFNRERNTIYF. The CDR3 DNA reads as TGTGCCAGCAGCTTCAACAGGGAAAGAAACACCATATATTTT.

The chain recombines TRBV14 with TRBJ1-2; TRBD1 aligns across 9 bases. Germline-derived CDR1 and CDR2 are SGHDN and FVKESK. There are 17 residues in the CDR3. Unmatched junction bases numbered 13, after V lost 4 bases and J lost 4 bases. CDR3 bases: TGTGCCAGCAGCCGCGGGACAGGGCTCGCCCCCAGCTATGGCTACACCTTC. Its protein is CASSRGTGLAPSYGYTF.

This clone was counted once. The chain recombines TRBV7-9 with TRBJ2-1; 10 bases map to TRBD1. Germline trimming cut 0 bases from V and 8 bases from J; bases unmatched to any gene: 7. CDR1 is SEHNR and CDR2 is FQNEAQ in the germline V gene (reference sequence). The CDR3 loop spans 16 amino acids. The CDR3 DNA reads as TGTGCCAGCAGCTTAGCTCGGGGGACAGGGGTGGATGAGCAGTTCTTC. Translation gives CASSLARGTGVDEQFF.

V usage is TRBV6-6 and J usage is TRBJ1-2, with 10 bases lining up with TRBD1. Trimming at V came to 2 bases and at J to 7 bases, leaving 4 bases not matched to a gene. The germline gives CDR1 MNHNY, CDR2 SVGAGI (reference sequence). The CDR3 runs 14 residues. The CDR3 DNA follows: TGTGCCAGCAGTTACGGGGGACAGGGGTCTGGCTACACCTTC. Its translation: CASSYGGQGSGYTF.

The chain recombines TRBV5-1 with TRBJ1-1; tentative D call: TRBD1 (5 bases). The V gene's germline CDR1 is SGHRS and CDR2 YFSETQ. This CDR3 contains 16 residues. V was shortened by 7 bases and J by 0 bases, with 19 bases between the two germline ends. CDR3 sequence (DNA): TGCGCCAGCCGATATAGCCCTGGGGCTATGAACACTGAAGCTTTCTTT. Translation gives CASRYSPGAMNTEAFF.

The chain carries TRBV6-1 and TRBJ1-1; D unclear. V was trimmed by 3 bases and J by 11 bases, leaving 16 bases between them. Germline values: CDR1 MNHNS, CDR2 SASEGT. There are 13 residues in the CDR3. The CDR3 nucleotides are TGTGCCAGCAGTGATTCGGCCGCGGGGAACGCTTTCTTT. Protein: CASSDSAAGNAFF.

This clone has a single count. This chain uses TRBV2 with TRBJ2-7; 12 positions match TRBD2. CDR1 is SNHLY, CDR2 FYNNEI, per germline. With 7 bases clipped from V and 6 bases from J, the junction kept 7 bases outside the gene matches. This CDR3 has 14 amino acids. The CDR3 sequence: CASTRTSGDREQYF. The CDR3 DNA sequence: TGTGCCAGCACTCGGACTAGCGGGGATCGCGAGCAGTACTTC.

The chain has TRBV19 and TRBJ2-7, with TRBD1 matching over 8 bases. There are 15 residues in the CDR3. Germline V CDR1 and CDR2: LNHDA, SQIVND (reference sequence). The junction had 6 bases not matched to a gene; V was cut back by 1 base and J by 4 bases. CDR3 nucleotide sequence: TGTGCCAGTAGTATAGGTCCAGGGGGCGGGTACGAGCAGTACTTC. Protein sequence: CASSIGPGGGYEQYF.

Regarding this clone: The sample carries other DNA sequences with the same CDR3. The chain couples TRBV29-1 to TRBJ1-6, with TRBD1 identical over 8 bases. J lost 7 bases, V lost 4 bases, and 3 bases had no gene match. The CDR3 spans 13 residues. CDR1 is SQVTM and CDR2 is ANQGSEA in the germline V gene. In nucleotides, the CDR3 is TGCAGCGTTGGAACAGGGGGGAATTCACCCCTCCACTTT. It translates to CSVGTGGNSPLHF.

CDR3 DNA sequence: TGTGCCAGCAGTGTGGGACTAGCGGGAGGCCAGCAGTTCTTC. Protein sequence: CASSVGLAGGQQFF. The chain has TRBV2 and TRBJ2-1; 15 bases fit TRBD2. CDR1 is SNHLY, CDR2 FYNNEI, per germline. With 4 bases clipped from V and 11 bases from J, the junction kept 3 bases outside the gene matches. The CDR3 sequence is 14 residues long.

V gene TRBV24-1 combines with J gene TRBJ1-2; no definite D call. This CDR3 has 15 residues. Trimming pared 5 bases from V and 6 bases from J, leaving 18 bases between. Germline CDR1 reads KGHDR; CDR2 reads SFDVKD. The CDR3 coding sequence is TGTGCCACCAGTGGAGGCGAAGTTCGGAGAAATGGCTACACCTTC. It yields the protein CATSGGEVRRNGYTF.

The chain is built from TRBV5-4 and TRBJ2-7; 11 bases are a match to TRBD2. Trimming took 4 bases from V and 2 from J; bases not matched to a gene: 2. CDR3 length equals 14 residues. CDR1 is SGHNT and CDR2 is YYREEE in the germline V gene (reference sequence). In nucleotides, the CDR3 is TGTGCCAGCAGCCCTAGCGGGAGGCCCTACGAGCAGTACTTC. Translating it yields CASSPSGRPYEQYF.

The chain uses TRBV5-1 and TRBJ2-2; tentative D call: TRBD1 (7 bases). The ends were cut back, 7 bases at V and 3 bases at J, with 16 bases in the middle. Germline V CDR1 and CDR2: SGHRS, YFSETQ. The CDR3 is made up of 15 amino acids. In nucleotides, the CDR3 is TGCGCCAGCTTTACAGGGGAGGCGGACACCGGGGAGCTGTTTTTT. It translates to CASFTGEADTGELFF.

The chain couples TRBV5-1 to TRBJ1-4; weak D call: TRBD1 (6 bases). The CDR3 runs 16 residues. V was cut by 2 bases and J by 0 bases, with 11 bases left in between. Germline values: CDR1 SGHRS, CDR2 YFSETQ. The CDR3 DNA follows: TGCGCCAGCAGCTTCACAGGGCCCGCAACTAATGAAAAACTGTTTTTT. Translating it yields CASSFTGPATNEKLFF.

This chain connects TRBV6-5 to TRBJ2-4; 8 nucleotides agree with TRBD1. CDR1 is MNHEY, CDR2 SVGAGI, per germline. This CDR3 has 15 residues. The J segment lost 3 bases and the V segment lost 6 bases, leaving 7 bases of the junction unmatched. This CDR3 reads CASSLDRGFKNIQYF. The CDR3 DNA is TGTGCCAGCAGCCTTGACAGGGGCTTCAAAAACATTCAGTACTTC.